These 10 T cell receptor beta chains originate from one sample sequenced in a study of cytomegalovirus exposure and HLA in healthy donors. With 60 Vbeta and 13 Jbeta primers, the PCR was carried out. Method: immunoSEQ multiplex PCR; TCRdb's copy keeps in-frame clones and lacks some. The sample yields under 200,000 clones, 75% to 90% seen once. The specimen sequenced was PBMCs. The source of these receptors is a girl aged 2 to 10 in good health and CMV-seropositive.

The chain recombines TRBV30 with TRBJ2-3; the match to TRBD1 covers 7 bases. Looked up from germline, CDR1 is GTSNPN and CDR2 is SVGIG (reference sequence). The ends lost 1 base at V and 3 bases at J; junction bases unmatched: 4. CDR3 length: 14 residues. The CDR3 DNA reads as TGTGCCTGGAGTGCAGGGGGTGTTACAGATACGCAGTATTTT. Translating gives CAWSAGGVTDTQYF.

The V call is TRBV5-1, the J call TRBJ2-3, with D possibly being TRBD2 (6 bases). There are 14 residues in the CDR3. V dropped 8 bases and J dropped 3 bases, with 16 bases sitting between them. CDR1 and CDR2 (germline): SGHRS, YFSETQ. As DNA, the CDR3 is TGCGCCAGTCGACCCGGGACTTATACAGATACGCAGTATTTT. It is translated as CASRPGTYTDTQYF. The entire variable domain, with the rest obtained from reference TRBV5-1 and TRBJ2-3, is as follows: KAGVTQTPRYLIKTRGQQVTLSCSPISGHRSVSWYQQTPGQGLQFLFEYFSETQRNKGNFPGRFSGRQFSNSRSEMNVSTLELGDSALYLCASRPGTYTDTQYFGPGTRLTVL.

V is TRBV4-2 and J is TRBJ2-3; 10 bases line up with TRBD2. The trim removed 0 bases at V and 6 bases at J, leaving 6 bases unmatched. The CDR3 sequence is 16 residues long. The germline V gene has CDR1 LGHNA and CDR2 YNFKEQ. CDR3 region: CASSQDPSSGSDTQYF. The CDR3, as DNA: TGTGCCAGCAGCCAAGATCCGTCTAGCGGGAGTGATACGCAGTATTTT.

The CDR3 DNA sequence: TGTGCCAGCAGTTCGGACAGGGGCGTTGGCTACACCTTC. Encoded protein: CASSSDRGVGYTF. The rearrangement links TRBV27 to TRBJ1-2, with 9 bases fitting TRBD1. Germline lookup yields CDR1 MNHEY and CDR2 SMNVEV (reference sequence). The CDR3 has 13 residues. The junction had 4 bases not matched to a gene; V was cut back by 4 bases and J by 7 bases.

The chain combines TRBV4-1 with TRBJ1-5; possibly TRBD1 for D (5 bases). This CDR3 comprises 17 residues. V gave up 1 base and J gave up 7 bases, with 20 bases separating them. The germline V gene encodes CDR1 MGHRA and CDR2 YSYEKL. The CDR3 region is CASSQGRLGRGGQPQHF. The CDR3 coding sequence is TGCGCCAGCAGCCAAGGGCGGCTAGGTAGGGGTGGACAGCCCCAGCATTTT.

The chain recombines TRBV30 with TRBJ1-4; the D gene is possibly TRBD1 (5 bases). Germline V lookup: CDR1 GTSNPN, CDR2 SVGIG (reference sequence). This CDR3 has 14 amino acids. Trimming took 3 bases from V and 5 from J, leaving 13 bases between them. The CDR3 nucleotides read TGTGCCTGGAGCTCTCCGGAGGGGAATGAAAAACTGTTTTTT. It yields the protein CAWSSPEGNEKLFF.

This chain uses TRBV6-6 with TRBJ2-7, with TRBD2 matching 13 bases. The germline V gene has CDR1 MNHNY and CDR2 SVGAGI (reference sequence). This CDR3 is built from 16 residues. V lost 2 bases, J lost 6 bases, and 7 bases stayed unmatched. The CDR3 DNA sequence: TGTGCCAGCAGTTACGGCCTGGGACTAGCGGGGACCGAGCAGTACTTC. Amino acid sequence: CASSYGLGLAGTEQYF.

This rearrangement joins TRBV6-1 to TRBJ2-2, with 9 positions matching TRBD1. The CDR3 runs to 15 residues. CDR1 MNHNS and CDR2 SASEGT come from the germline V gene. J gave up 4 bases and V 4 bases, and 4 bases lay outside the gene matches. The CDR3, as DNA: TGTGCCAGCAGTGCAGACAGGGGGGGCACCGGGGAGCTGTTTTTT. Translated: CASSADRGGTGELFF.

The V and J genes are TRBV5-1 and TRBJ2-1, with D perhaps TRBD1 (5 bases). The CDR3 length is 16 residues. The ends were cut back, 4 bases at V and 0 bases at J, with 14 bases in the middle. Germline CDR1 reads SGHRS; CDR2 reads YFSETQ. The CDR3 sequence: CASSPVDMSSYNEQFF. In DNA form, the CDR3 reads TGCGCCAGCAGCCCAGTGGACATGAGCTCCTACAATGAGCAGTTCTTC.

V gene TRBV29-1 combines with J gene TRBJ1-3; D gene ambiguous. V dropped 4 bases and J dropped 0 bases, with 10 bases sitting between them. The germline CDR1 and CDR2 sequences are SQVTM and ANQGSEA. The CDR3 spans 14 residues. In DNA, the CDR3 is TGCAGCGTTGCCGCTAGTCCCTCTGGAAACACCATATATTTT. Amino acids: CSVAASPSGNTIYF.